This T cell receptor (beta chain) was documented in a study of human versus mouse CDR3 diversity and MHC coevolution. The length of the CDR3 is 14 residues. The germline gives CDR1 ENHRY, CDR2 SYGVKD. V was cut by 4 bases and J by 6 bases, with 13 bases left in between. Libraries were prepared by immunoSEQ multiplex PCR; TCRdb keeps only in-frame clonotypes and omits some of them. In the table there are roughly 81,000 clones, about 94% of which are singletons. The origin of this receptor is a person aged 30-69 years in good health. The sample comprised naive CD4+ T cells from blood. Subset given: CD45RO-negative CD62L-positive naive CD4 T cells. The rearrangement joins TRBV10-3 to TRBJ2-1; D is possibly TRBD1 (5 bases). The DNA for the CDR3 is TGTGCCATCAGTGGACAGCAACCTCCCAATGAGCAGTTCTTC. It specifies CAISGQQPPNEQFF.